The 18 T cell receptor beta chains below all came from one sample that was sequenced in a study of early T cells in non-severe SARS-CoV-2 infection. TCRdb re-called the 5' RACE reads with MiXCR, one entry per CDR3 protein. The data hold about 56,000 distinct CDR3 sequences, with more than 12% observed a single time. Sequences were derived from whole blood, sampled at baseline. These receptors were collected from an adult who was a healthcare worker with PCR-confirmed SARS-CoV-2 infection or an uninfected control (not recorded which).

The CDR3 region is CASKEVDGSSYNEQFF. For the CDR3, the DNA is TGCGCCAGCAAGGAAGTGGACGGGAGCTCCTACAATGAGCAGTTCTTC. The J gene is TRBJ2-1, the V gene TRBV4-1; D is perhaps TRBD2 (6 bases). The V end was cut by 7 bases, the J end by 0 bases, with 16 bases between. Germline CDR1 is MGHRA and CDR2 is YSYEKL. The CDR3 totals 16 residues.

This clonotype was detected many times. The chain recombines TRBV7-6 with TRBJ1-3; D is unclear. The CDR3 has 15 amino acids. Germline V gene data show CDR1 as SGHVS and CDR2 as FNYEAQ. V was shortened by 6 bases and J by 0 bases, with 12 bases between the two germline ends. CDR3 in amino acids: CASSPGQASGNTIYF. The CDR3 DNA sequence: TGTGCCAGCAGTCCAGGCCAGGCCTCTGGAAACACCATATATTTT.

Ten or more counts support this clonotype. This rearrangement joins TRBV28 to TRBJ2-1; TRBD1 is a possible D gene (6 bases). CDR1 MDHEN and CDR2 SYDVKM come from the germline V gene. V was clipped by 3 bases and J by 6 bases, with 18 bases between them. CDR3 length: 16 amino acids. The CDR3 sequence: CASSFMGRGIFNEQFF. The CDR3 DNA sequence: TGTGCCAGCAGTTTCATGGGAAGGGGGATCTTCAATGAGCAGTTCTTC.

The rearrangement links TRBV5-1 to TRBJ2-3; no definite D call. CDR3 length equals 13 residues. Germline CDR1 SGHRS, CDR2 YFSETQ. V was cut by 7 bases and J by 4 bases, with 13 bases left in between. The chain's CDR3 is CASAQGPADTQYF. As DNA, the CDR3 is TGCGCCAGCGCCCAAGGTCCGGCAGATACGCAGTATTTT.

This clonotype was seen a few times. The rearrangement joins TRBV6-5 to TRBJ2-7; tentative D call: TRBD1 (6 bases). The V and J ends lost 2 bases and 1 base respectively, with 9 bases between them. The CDR3 runs 14 residues. Germline CDR1 MNHEY, CDR2 SVGAGI. CDR3 bases: TGTGCCAGCAGTTACGGGGGCGGGTCCTACGAGCAGTACTTC. Residues: CASSYGGGSYEQYF.

This clonotype has more than one count but fewer than ten. J is TRBJ2-7 and V is TRBV7-8; 7 positions match TRBD1. The ends lost 5 bases at V and 3 bases at J; junction bases unmatched: 1. CDR3 size: 12 residues. Germline CDR1 reads SGHVS; CDR2 reads FQNEAQ. The CDR3 bases are TGTGCCAGCAGCCAGGGGGACTACGAGCAGTACTTC. This encodes CASSQGDYEQYF.

The chain uses TRBV24-1 and TRBJ1-5; D is ambiguous. Germline CDR1 reads KGHDR; CDR2 reads SFDVKD. This CDR3 spans 11 amino acids. V gave up 12 bases and J gave up 4 bases, with 9 bases separating them. The CDR3 DNA follows: TGTGCCTGCGGTCCGAATCAGCCCCAGCATTTT. This sequence encodes CACGPNQPQHF.

J is TRBJ2-3 and V is TRBV12-3 or TRBV12-4; perhaps TRBD2 as D (7 bases). This CDR3 is 15 amino acids long. The V end was cut by 5 bases, the J end by 4 bases, with 16 bases between. CDR3 sequence reads: CASSPPGGSSDTQYF. The DNA of the CDR3 is TGTGCCAGCAGTCCACCGGGGGGCAGCTCAGATACGCAGTATTTT.

Worth noting for this clonotype: An end of the junction does not agree with germline; a read error may underlie this. The J gene is TRBJ2-7, the V gene TRBV10-3; maybe TRBD2 (6 bases). The length of the CDR3 is 14 residues. Germline CDR1 ENHRY, CDR2 SYGVKD. CDR3 bases: TGTGTCATCAGCACCGGGACTTCCCCCTACGAGCAGTACTTC. It yields the protein CVISTGTSPYEQYF.

This clonotype was recorded many times. The V and J genes are TRBV11-2 and TRBJ2-3, with 8 bases identical to TRBD2. CDR1 SGHAT and CDR2 FQNNGV come from the germline V gene. This CDR3 is built from 15 residues. With V trimmed by 3 bases and J by 0 bases, 2 bases remained unmatched. Here the CDR3 reads CASSLSGSSTDTQYF. The CDR3 region has the DNA TGTGCCAGCAGCTTGAGCGGGAGTAGCACAGATACGCAGTATTTT.

DNA for the CDR3: TGTGCCAGCAGCTTGGGGGACAAGATCTACGAGCAGTACTTC. This sequence encodes CASSLGDKIYEQYF. This rearrangement joins TRBV5-6 to TRBJ2-7, with a possible D match to TRBD1 (6 bases). Germline CDR1 is SGHDT and CDR2 is YYEEEE. The CDR3 is 14 amino acids. V dropped 0 bases and J dropped 3 bases, with 10 bases sitting between them.

Ten or more counts support this clonotype. The rearrangement links TRBV14 to TRBJ2-2; no clear D gene. Germline V gives CDR1 SGHDN, CDR2 FVKESK. V lost 3 bases, J lost 6 bases, and 11 bases lay in between. This CDR3 region has 14 residues. The CDR3: CASSHFQVPGELFF. Written as DNA, the CDR3 is TGTGCCAGCAGCCACTTCCAGGTTCCCGGGGAGCTGTTTTTT. The full variable domain, with the rest looked up from reference TRBV14 and TRBJ2-2, is EAGVTQFPSHSVIEKGQTVTLRCDPISGHDNLYWYRRVMGKEIKFLLHFVKESKQDESGMPNNRFLAERTGGTYSTLKVQPAELEDSGVYFCASSHFQVPGELFFGEGSRLTVL.

The gene calls are TRBV12-3 or TRBV12-4 and TRBJ1-6; maybe TRBD1 (5 bases). CDR3 length: 15 residues. Between the trimmed V and J ends, which lost 1 base and 7 bases, there was a span of 11 bases. CDR3 coding DNA: TGTGCCAGCAGTTTAGGTCAGGGTCGAAATTCACCCCTCCACTTT. This translates into CASSLGQGRNSPLHF.

The sample holds a few counts of this clonotype. This rearrangement joins TRBV7-2 to TRBJ2-5; D not resolved. The CDR3 is 14 amino acids. Trimming stripped 4 bases from V and 0 bases from J, with 9 bases between. Germline CDR1 and CDR2: SGHTA and FQGNSA. The CDR3 spells CASSWGGYQETQYF. In DNA form, the CDR3 reads TGTGCCAGCAGCTGGGGTGGCTACCAAGAGACCCAGTACTTC.

This clonotype was recorded many times. The chain combines TRBV28 with TRBJ2-7, with 11 bases fitting TRBD1. Germline V gives CDR1 MDHEN, CDR2 SYDVKM. This CDR3 is 14 amino acids long. The V segment lost 4 bases and the J segment 7 bases; nucleotides outside the gene matches: 6. In nucleotides, the CDR3 is TGTGCCAGCAGTTCCGGGACAGGGGGAAGGGAGCAGTACTTC. Translating it yields CASSSGTGGREQYF.

The rearrangement uses TRBV9 and TRBJ1-2, with D unresolved. Trimming stripped 3 bases from V and 8 bases from J, with 11 bases between. The CDR3 consists of 12 residues. Germline lookup yields CDR1 SGDLS and CDR2 YYNGEE. CDR3 protein: CASSGTSEGYTF. In nucleotides, the CDR3 is TGTGCCAGCAGCGGAACCTCAGAAGGCTACACCTTC.

This chain uses TRBV5-6 with TRBJ2-7; unclear D gene. This CDR3 has 14 amino acids. Per the germline V gene, CDR1 is SGHDT and CDR2 is YYEEEE. Trimming removed 0 bases at V and 2 bases at J, with 9 bases between. The CDR3 sequence: CASSLAAKAYEQYF. The CDR3 DNA reads TGTGCCAGCAGCTTGGCTGCCAAAGCCTACGAGCAGTACTTC.

The chain uses TRBV11-2 and TRBJ1-1; D remains unclear. V was clipped by 2 bases and J by 0 bases, with 7 bases between them. Germline CDR1 reads SGHAT; CDR2 reads FQNNGV. The length of the CDR3 is 14 residues. CDR3 sequence reads: CASSLRGVNTEAFF. In nucleotides, the CDR3 is TGTGCCAGCAGCTTACGGGGAGTGAACACTGAAGCTTTCTTT.